This T cell receptor beta chain was sequenced in a study of shared clonotypes between healthy human individuals. Study-wide findings and caveats: Of the naive CD4 clonotypes, around 5% were shared across several donors. It was expected that sequencing depth would affect clonotype sharing among donors.

This clone was observed a single time. Its antigen is as yet unknown. This table comes from immunoSEQ multiplex PCR, and its TCRdb copy is limited to in-frame clones, with some not included. Among over a million clones, more than 95% were seen once, and the ten largest hold 1.2%. The CDR3 is 15 residues long. V trimming: 4 bases; J trimming: 4 bases; junction bases outside the gene matches: 6. The germline gives CDR1 SGHTA, CDR2 FQGNSA. Those who donated were healthy HIV-negative adults, with no recent acute infections or vaccinations reported. V is TRBV7-2 and J is TRBJ2-1, with TRBD2 matching over 8 bases. Sequencing was performed on naive CD4+ T cells sorted from blood. The subset: CD45RA+ positively selected. The TCR comes from a man aged 25-40 years in good health. This chain's CDR3 is CASSYSGKKYNEQFF. The CDR3 coding sequence is TGTGCCAGCAGCTATAGCGGGAAGAAGTACAATGAGCAGTTCTTC.